Each of the 28 T cell receptor beta chains below was sequenced from the same sample in a study of radiation and T cells in renal cell carcinoma. Profiling relied on immunoSEQ multiplex PCR, and the TCRdb table lists in-frame clones only, not all of them. The sample has tens of thousands of clones; around three quarters are singletons. The time point denotes: blood 2 weeks post-SBRT. Treatment noted: 15 Gy SBRT to primary tumor, nephrectomy 4 weeks later. This sample comprised blood, obtained from a patient whose treatment included radiotherapy and nephrectomy. These TCRs come from a man in his 60s with renal cell carcinoma.

The J gene is TRBJ2-1, the V gene TRBV2, with 7 bases lining up with TRBD2. Losses at the gene ends were 8 bases for V and 10 bases for J; bases not matched to a gene: 14. This CDR3 spans 14 amino acids. Germline V gene lookup returns CDR1 SNHLY and CDR2 FYNNEI. CDR3 region: CASSLAGGVEEQFF. CDR3 DNA sequence: TGTGCCAGCTCGTTAGCGGGCGGCGTTGAGGAGCAGTTCTTC.

Only a few counts were recorded for this clone. The V gene is TRBV7-8, the J gene TRBJ2-5, with D maybe TRBD2 (5 bases). Germline lookup yields CDR1 SGHVS and CDR2 FQNEAQ. This CDR3 spans 13 amino acids. V shed 4 bases and J shed 2 bases, with 8 bases lying between them. CDR3 nucleotides: TGTGCCAGCAGCTCCGGGAATCAAGAGACCCAGTACTTC. Translated: CASSSGNQETQYF. Full variable domain (outside the CDR3, taken from reference TRBV7-8 and TRBJ2-5): GAGVSQSPRYKVAKRGQDVALRCDPISGHVSLFWYQQALGQGPEFLTYFQNEAQLDKSGLPSDRFFAERPEGSVSTLKIQRTQQEDSAVYLCASSSGNQETQYFGPGTRLLVL.

The V call is TRBV19, the J call TRBJ2-5; 8 positions match TRBD2. Germline assignment: CDR1 LNHDA and CDR2 SQIVND (reference sequence). The CDR3 is made up of 16 amino acids. After removal of 1 base from V and 5 bases from J, the junction contained 9 bases not matched to a gene. The CDR3 is CASSIGQAGAWETQYF. In DNA form, the CDR3 reads TGTGCCAGTAGTATAGGGCAAGCGGGAGCTTGGGAGACCCAGTACTTC.

The V and J genes are TRBV4-2 and TRBJ2-3, with 12 bases that match TRBD2. Germline loops: CDR1 LGHNA, CDR2 YNFKEQ. With 0 bases clipped from V and 4 bases from J, the junction kept 8 bases outside the gene matches. The CDR3 has 18 amino acids. CDR3 loop: CASSQEATSGSGADTQYF. For the CDR3, the DNA is TGTGCCAGCAGCCAAGAAGCGACTAGCGGGAGTGGGGCAGATACGCAGTATTTT.

The chain links TRBV11-3 to TRBJ2-2; D not resolved. This CDR3 contains 14 residues. V lost 1 base, J lost 7 bases, and 10 bases lay in between. Germline-derived CDR1 and CDR2 are SGHNT and YENEEA. As DNA, the CDR3 is TGTGCCAGCAGCTTAGTCGTCACCTACGGGGAGCTGTTTTTT. This codes for CASSLVVTYGELFF.

The chain recombines TRBV14 with TRBJ1-3; D is unresolved. V was pared by 2 bases and J by 2 bases, with 10 bases between. Germline CDR1 and CDR2: SGHDN and FVKESK. The CDR3 totals 15 residues. This CDR3 is CASSQRSGPGNTIYF. The DNA of the CDR3 is TGTGCCAGCAGCCAACGGTCCGGCCCTGGAAACACCATATATTTT.

This clone was seen a handful of times. The chain employs TRBV6-5 and TRBJ2-1; tentative D call: TRBD1 (6 bases). Trimming pared 4 bases from V and 0 bases from J, leaving 13 bases between. There are 16 residues in the CDR3. Germline values: CDR1 MNHEY, CDR2 SVGAGI. The CDR3 sequence: CASSWGHPVSYNEQFF. The DNA of the CDR3 is TGTGCCAGCAGTTGGGGACACCCCGTCTCCTACAATGAGCAGTTCTTC.

This clone has only a few counts. This chain links TRBV2 with TRBJ1-6; D remains ambiguous. Germline CDR1 SNHLY, CDR2 FYNNEI. The ends were cut back, 8 bases at V and 11 bases at J, with 16 bases in the middle. The CDR3 runs 13 residues. The CDR3 sequence: CASEVGSEAPLHF. CDR3 sequence (DNA): TGTGCCAGCGAGGTGGGTTCGGAGGCACCCCTCCACTTT. The full variable domain, in which reference TRBV2 and TRBJ1-6 provide the parts outside the CDR3, is EPEVTQTPSHQVTQMGQEVILRCVPISNHLYFYWYRQILGQKVEFLVSFYNNEISEKSEIFDDQFSVERPDGSNFTLKIRSTKLEDSAMYFCASEVGSEAPLHFGNGTRLTVT.

The rearrangement uses TRBV5-8 and TRBJ2-5; D remains ambiguous. The CDR3 consists of 14 residues. Germline CDR1 is SGHTS and CDR2 is YDEGEE. Between the trimmed V and J ends, which lost 4 bases and 3 bases, there was a span of 13 bases. CDR3 sequence reads: CASSPLLSKETQYF. CDR3 sequence (DNA): TGTGCCAGCAGCCCACTTTTATCAAAAGAGACCCAGTACTTC.

The rearrangement links TRBV4-2 to TRBJ1-3; a weak D match, TRBD1 (6 bases). The germline V and J ends were trimmed by 0 bases and 4 bases, with 10 bases remaining between them. This CDR3 spans 15 amino acids. Looked up from germline, CDR1 is LGHNA and CDR2 is YNFKEQ. The CDR3 coding sequence is TGTGCCAGCAGCCAAGATTCAGGGGACGGAAACACCATATATTTT. Amino acids: CASSQDSGDGNTIYF.

The chain recombines TRBV11-1 with TRBJ2-2; a possible D gene is TRBD2 (6 bases). Trimming cost V 2 bases and J 9 bases, with 19 bases left between them. Germline values: CDR1 SGHAT, CDR2 FQDESV (reference sequence). The CDR3 length is 16 residues. CDR3 DNA sequence: TGTGCCAGCAGCTTAAGTGGCGGGACCGGGGTGAGGGAGCTGTTTTTT. Amino acid sequence: CASSLSGGTGVRELFF. Full variable domain (remainder filled in from reference TRBV11-1 and TRBJ2-2): EAEVAQSPRYKITEKSQAVAFWCDPISGHATLYWYRQILGQGPELLVQFQDESVVDDSQLPKDRFSAERLKGVDSTLKIQPAELGDSAMYLCASSLSGGTGVRELFFGEGSRLTVL.

This chain links TRBV7-8 with TRBJ2-5, with TRBD2 identical over 13 bases. This CDR3 comprises 17 residues. Germline loops: CDR1 SGHVS, CDR2 FQNEAQ. V trimming: 2 bases; J trimming: 1 base; junction bases outside the gene matches: 4. The DNA for the CDR3 is TGTGCCAGCAGCTTACTCGGACTAGCGGGGGTCCAAGAGACCCAGTACTTC. This sequence encodes CASSLLGLAGVQETQYF.

The chain uses TRBV21-1 and TRBJ1-4; the table's D gene call, TRBD1, was not cross checked with the DNA. TRBV21-1 has pseudogene status. CDR3 length: 19 residues. The CDR3 DNA is TGTGCCAGCAGCAAAGATAAAAGGTTAGGGGGAAATACCGATGAAAAACTGTTTTTT. This codes for CASSKDKRLGGNTDEKLFF.

The CDR3 protein is CASSVSDGTDTQYF. The CDR3 nucleotides are TGCGCCAGCAGTGTATCCGACGGCACAGATACGCAGTATTTT. The rearrangement joins TRBV10-1 to TRBJ2-3, with D uncertain. This CDR3 has 14 amino acids. The V end lost 4 bases, the J end lost 1 base, and 9 bases lay between the germline ends. Germline loops: CDR1 WNHNN, CDR2 SYGVQD (reference sequence).

The chain couples TRBV18 to TRBJ1-3; D is undetermined. There are 16 residues in the CDR3. The V and J ends lost 2 bases and 0 bases respectively, with 11 bases between them. CDR1 KGHSH and CDR2 LQKENI come from the germline V gene. The CDR3 nucleotides are TGTGCCAGCTCACCAAGATTCACGCTCTCTGGAAACACCATATATTTT. Protein sequence: CASSPRFTLSGNTIYF.

This chain uses TRBV10-2 with TRBJ1-1; 12 bases align to TRBD1. CDR1 and CDR2 from the germline V gene are WSHSY and SAAADI. There are 17 residues in the CDR3. Trimming removed 0 bases from V and 5 bases from J; junction bases left unmatched: 7. The CDR3 nucleotides read TGCGCCAGCAGTGAGTCCGGGACAGGGGGCGGGAGAACTGAAGCTTTCTTT. Its translation is CASSESGTGGGRTEAFF.

This rearrangement joins TRBV7-2 to TRBJ2-1; 11 nucleotides align to TRBD2. Germline V gene data show CDR1 as SGHTA and CDR2 as FQGNSA. V was pared by 5 bases and J by 6 bases, with 6 bases of the junction left unmatched. The length of the CDR3 is 15 residues. The CDR3 protein is CASSATSGRSNEQFF. CDR3 bases: TGTGCCAGCAGCGCAACTAGCGGGAGAAGCAATGAGCAGTTCTTC.

This chain links TRBV6-5 with TRBJ1-4; 9 nucleotides line up with TRBD1. The CDR3 runs 15 residues. The V gene end was trimmed by 2 bases and the J gene end by 5 bases; junction bases not matched to a gene: 3. Germline V gives CDR1 MNHEY, CDR2 SVGAGI. The CDR3 loop reads CASSYGGTGNEKLFF. The CDR3 DNA reads TGTGCCAGCAGTTACGGGGGGACAGGGAATGAAAAACTGTTTTTT.

This chain uses TRBV19 with TRBJ2-4; perhaps TRBD2 as D (5 bases). CDR1 is LNHDA, CDR2 SQIVND, per germline (reference sequence). The CDR3 is made up of 16 amino acids. Between the trimmed V and J ends, which lost 8 bases and 3 bases, there was a span of 20 bases. CDR3 region: CASENLRGLGKNIQYF. Written as DNA, the CDR3 is TGTGCCAGTGAAAATTTACGGGGATTAGGCAAAAACATTCAGTACTTC.

This clone was counted only a few times. This chain uses TRBV5-1 with TRBJ2-3; 11 positions agree with TRBD2. V lost 4 bases, J lost 0 bases, and 4 bases stayed unmatched. The germline gives CDR1 SGHRS, CDR2 YFSETQ. This CDR3 has 16 amino acids. Written as DNA, the CDR3 is TGCGCCAGCAGCGGACTAGCGGGTATCAGCACAGATACGCAGTATTTT. Translated, it gives CASSGLAGISTDTQYF.

The DNA of the CDR3 is TGTGCCAGTAGAGAGGGACAGGACTCCTACGAGCAGTACTTC. Its translation is CASREGQDSYEQYF. V gene TRBV19 combines with J gene TRBJ2-7, with 8 nucleotides matching TRBD1. CDR3 length: 14 amino acids. The ends lost 6 bases at V and 0 bases at J; junction bases unmatched: 4. Germline V lookup: CDR1 LNHDA, CDR2 SQIVND (reference sequence).

The rearrangement joins TRBV6-1 to TRBJ2-7; TRBD2 matches 7 bases. Germline lookup yields CDR1 MNHNS and CDR2 SASEGT. The CDR3 is 14 residues long. The V gene end was trimmed by 0 bases and the J gene end by 4 bases; junction bases not matched to a gene: 3. The CDR3 reads CASSEALAVYEQYV. CDR3 coding DNA: TGTGCCAGCAGTGAAGCGCTAGCGGTTTACGAGCAGTACGTC.

The rearrangement uses TRBV5-5 and TRBJ2-7; possible D gene TRBD1, 6 bases. The germline gives CDR1 SGHKS, CDR2 YYEKEE (reference sequence). Between the trimmed V and J ends, which lost 4 bases and 0 bases, there was a span of 8 bases. The CDR3 loop spans 13 amino acids. The CDR3 DNA follows: TGTGCCAGCAGCCCCAGGGGCTCCTACGAGCAGTACGTC. This translates into CASSPRGSYEQYV.

The CDR3 is CASSWGNYLSTGELFF. DNA for the CDR3: TGTGCCAGCAGCTGGGGGAATTACCTCAGCACCGGGGAGCTGTTTTTT. The rearrangement uses TRBV5-6 and TRBJ2-2, with D possibly being TRBD1 or TRBD2 (5 bases each). The germline V gene has CDR1 SGHDT and CDR2 YYEEEE. The V end was cut by 3 bases, the J end by 4 bases, with 16 bases between. The CDR3 is 16 amino acids.

The J gene is TRBJ2-3, the V gene TRBV9, with TRBD2 matching over 10 bases. Per germline, CDR1 SGDLS and CDR2 YYNGEE. V lost 0 bases and J lost 0; bases outside the gene matches: 10. The CDR3 extends over 19 amino acids. Written as DNA, the CDR3 is TGTGCCAGCAGCGTAGGGACCCCCACTAGCGGGGTAAGCACAGATACGCAGTATTTT. Translation gives CASSVGTPTSGVSTDTQYF.

This clone was found once. The rearrangement links TRBV20-1 to TRBJ1-1; D not certain. CDR3 length: 10 residues. In germline, CDR1 is DFQATT, CDR2 SNEGSKA (reference sequence). V shed 5 bases and J shed 4 bases, with 5 bases lying between them. CDR3: CSALFTEAFF. The CDR3, as DNA: TGCAGTGCTTTGTTCACTGAAGCTTTCTTT.

The V call is TRBV7-7, the J call TRBJ2-5; D not resolved. This CDR3 has 14 residues. Looked up from germline, CDR1 is SSHAT and CDR2 is FNYEAQ (reference sequence). Trimming removed 5 bases from V and 1 base from J, with 11 bases in between. CDR3 protein: CASSRLGPQETQYF. CDR3 DNA: TGTGCCAGCAGCCGATTGGGTCCCCAAGAGACCCAGTACTTC.

The chain has TRBV7-2 and TRBJ1-2; D ambiguous. This CDR3 spans 12 amino acids. CDR1 and CDR2 from the germline V gene are SGHTA and FQGNSA. V lost 2 bases to trimming and J lost 8 bases, with 9 bases between them. The DNA of the CDR3 is TGTGCCAGCAGCTTAAGCCGAGAAGGCTACACCTTC. Translated, it gives CASSLSREGYTF.